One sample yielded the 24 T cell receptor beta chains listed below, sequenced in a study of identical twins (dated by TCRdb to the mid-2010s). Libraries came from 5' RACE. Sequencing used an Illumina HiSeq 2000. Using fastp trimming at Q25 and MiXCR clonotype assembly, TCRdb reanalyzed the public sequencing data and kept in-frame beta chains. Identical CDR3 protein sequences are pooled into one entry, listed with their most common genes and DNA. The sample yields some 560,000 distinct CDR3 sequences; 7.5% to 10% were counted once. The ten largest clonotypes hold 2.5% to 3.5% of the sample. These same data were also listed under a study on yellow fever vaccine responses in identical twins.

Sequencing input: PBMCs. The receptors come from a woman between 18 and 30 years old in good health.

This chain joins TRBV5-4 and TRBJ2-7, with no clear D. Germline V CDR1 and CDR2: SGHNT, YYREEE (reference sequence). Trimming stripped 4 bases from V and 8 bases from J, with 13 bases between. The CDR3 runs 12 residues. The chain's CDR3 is CASSPASGKQYF. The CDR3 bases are TGTGCCAGCAGCCCTGCCAGTGGCAAGCAGTACTTC.

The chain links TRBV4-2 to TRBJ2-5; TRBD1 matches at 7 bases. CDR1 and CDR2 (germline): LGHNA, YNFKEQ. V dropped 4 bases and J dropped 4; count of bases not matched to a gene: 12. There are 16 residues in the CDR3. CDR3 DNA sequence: TGTGCCAGCAGCCCGACAGGGTCCTCTGGGGGAGAGACCCAGTACTTC. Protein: CASSPTGSSGGETQYF.

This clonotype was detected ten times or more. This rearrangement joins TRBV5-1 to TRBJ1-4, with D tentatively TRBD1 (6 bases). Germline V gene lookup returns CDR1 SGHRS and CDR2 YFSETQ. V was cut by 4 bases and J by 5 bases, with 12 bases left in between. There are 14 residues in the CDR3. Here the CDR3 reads CASSKTGENEKLFF. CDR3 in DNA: TGCGCCAGCAGCAAGACAGGCGAGAATGAAAAACTGTTTTTT.

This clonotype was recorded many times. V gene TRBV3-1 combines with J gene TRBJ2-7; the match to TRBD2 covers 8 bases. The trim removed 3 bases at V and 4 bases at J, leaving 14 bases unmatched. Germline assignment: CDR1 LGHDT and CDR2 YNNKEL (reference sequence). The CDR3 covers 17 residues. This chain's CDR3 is CASSQASRRGRTYEQYF. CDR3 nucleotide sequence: TGTGCCAGCAGCCAGGCCAGCCGGCGCGGGAGGACATACGAGCAGTACTTC.

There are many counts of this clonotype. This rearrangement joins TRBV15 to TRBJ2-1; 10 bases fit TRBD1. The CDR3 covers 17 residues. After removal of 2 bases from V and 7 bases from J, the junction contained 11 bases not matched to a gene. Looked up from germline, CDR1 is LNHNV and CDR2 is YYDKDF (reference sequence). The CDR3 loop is CATSRSTRQGARNEQFF. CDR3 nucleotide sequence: TGTGCCACCAGCAGATCGACTCGACAGGGGGCTCGAAATGAGCAGTTCTTC.

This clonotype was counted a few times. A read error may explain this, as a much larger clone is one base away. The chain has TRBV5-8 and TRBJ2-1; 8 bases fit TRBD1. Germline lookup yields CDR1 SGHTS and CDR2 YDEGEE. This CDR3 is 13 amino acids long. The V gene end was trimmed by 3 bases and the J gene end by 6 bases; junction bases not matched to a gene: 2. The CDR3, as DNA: TGTGCCAGCAGCTCGGACAGGGCCAATGAGCAGTTCTTC. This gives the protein CASSSDRANEQFF.

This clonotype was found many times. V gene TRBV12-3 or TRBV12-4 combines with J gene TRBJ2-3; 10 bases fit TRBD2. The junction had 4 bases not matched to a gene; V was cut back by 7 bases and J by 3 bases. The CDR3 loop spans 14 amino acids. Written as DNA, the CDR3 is TGTGCCAGCAACCCAGCGGGAGGGACAGATACGCAGTATTTT. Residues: CASNPAGGTDTQYF.

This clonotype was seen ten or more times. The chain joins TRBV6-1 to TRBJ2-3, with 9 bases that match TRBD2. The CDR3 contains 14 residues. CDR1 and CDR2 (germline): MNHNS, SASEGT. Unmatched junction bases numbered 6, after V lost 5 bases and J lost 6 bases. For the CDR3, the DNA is TGTGCCAGCAGTCCCACAGCGGGAGGTGATACGCAGTATTTT. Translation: CASSPTAGGDTQYF.

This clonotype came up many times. The chain's CDR3 is CASSRGTGGNYEQYF. The CDR3 region has the DNA TGCGCCAGCAGCCGGGGGACAGGGGGCAACTACGAGCAGTACTTC. The rearrangement links TRBV5-1 to TRBJ2-7, with 12 bases aligning to TRBD1. V shed 4 bases and J 3 bases; nucleotides not matched to a gene: 5. The CDR3 loop spans 15 amino acids. Germline CDR1 SGHRS, CDR2 YFSETQ.

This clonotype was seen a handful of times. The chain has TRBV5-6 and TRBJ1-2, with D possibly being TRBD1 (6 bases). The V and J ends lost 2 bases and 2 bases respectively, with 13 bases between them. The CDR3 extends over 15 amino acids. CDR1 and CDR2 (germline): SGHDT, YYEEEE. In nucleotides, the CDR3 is TGTGCCAGCAGCTTTATCAGGGGTCAAAACTATGGCTACACCTTC. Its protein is CASSFIRGQNYGYTF.

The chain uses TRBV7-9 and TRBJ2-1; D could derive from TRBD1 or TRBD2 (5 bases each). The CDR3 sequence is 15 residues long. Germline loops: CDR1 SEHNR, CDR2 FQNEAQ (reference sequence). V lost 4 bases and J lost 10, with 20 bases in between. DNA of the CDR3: TGTGCCAGCAGCTACCTCCAAGGAGAGAGGGGAGAGCAGTTCTTC. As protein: CASSYLQGERGEQFF.

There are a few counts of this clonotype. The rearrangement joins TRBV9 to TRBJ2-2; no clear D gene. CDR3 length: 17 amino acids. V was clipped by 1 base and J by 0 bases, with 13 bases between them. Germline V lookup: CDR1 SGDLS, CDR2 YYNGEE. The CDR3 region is CASSVSLSNANTGELFF. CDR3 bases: TGTGCCAGCAGCGTAAGTCTTAGCAACGCGAACACCGGGGAGCTGTTTTTT.

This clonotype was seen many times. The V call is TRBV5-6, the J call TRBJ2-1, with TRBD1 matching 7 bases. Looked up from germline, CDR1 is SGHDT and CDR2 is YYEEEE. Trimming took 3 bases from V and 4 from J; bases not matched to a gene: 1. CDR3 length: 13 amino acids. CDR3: CASSWTGYNEQFF. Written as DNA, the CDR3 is TGTGCCAGCAGCTGGACAGGTTACAATGAGCAGTTCTTC.

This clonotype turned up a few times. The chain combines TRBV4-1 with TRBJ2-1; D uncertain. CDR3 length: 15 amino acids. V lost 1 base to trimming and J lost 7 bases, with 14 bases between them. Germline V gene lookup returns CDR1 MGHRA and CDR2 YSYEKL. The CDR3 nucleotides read TGCGCCAGCAGCCAAGGGAGAATCAACCCTAATGAGCAGTTCTTC. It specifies CASSQGRINPNEQFF.

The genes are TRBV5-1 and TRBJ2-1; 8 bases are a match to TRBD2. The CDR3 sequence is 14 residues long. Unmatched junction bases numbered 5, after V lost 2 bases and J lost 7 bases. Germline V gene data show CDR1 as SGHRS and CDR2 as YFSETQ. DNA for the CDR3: TGCGCCAGCAGCTTCCAGCGGGGGCAAAATGAGCAGTTCTTC. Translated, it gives CASSFQRGQNEQFF.

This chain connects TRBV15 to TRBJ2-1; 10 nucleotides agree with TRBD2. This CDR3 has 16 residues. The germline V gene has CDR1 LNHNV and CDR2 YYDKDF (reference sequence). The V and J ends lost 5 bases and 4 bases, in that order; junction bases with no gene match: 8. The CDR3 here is CATSGYWTSGYNEQFF. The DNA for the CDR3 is TGTGCCACCAGCGGGTACTGGACTAGCGGTTACAATGAGCAGTTCTTC.

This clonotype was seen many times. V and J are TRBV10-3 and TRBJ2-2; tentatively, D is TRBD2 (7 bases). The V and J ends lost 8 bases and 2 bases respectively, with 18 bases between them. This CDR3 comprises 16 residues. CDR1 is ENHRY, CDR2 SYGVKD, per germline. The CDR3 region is CAIPKGGGSNTGELFF. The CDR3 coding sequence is TGTGCCATCCCGAAGGGCGGGGGCTCTAACACCGGGGAGCTGTTTTTT.

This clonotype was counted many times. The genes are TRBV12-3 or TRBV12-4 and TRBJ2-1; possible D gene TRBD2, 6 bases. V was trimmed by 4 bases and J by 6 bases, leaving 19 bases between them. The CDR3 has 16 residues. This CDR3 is CASSSPPLSGLNEQFF. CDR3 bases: TGTGCCAGCAGTTCCCCCCCCCTTAGCGGCCTCAATGAGCAGTTCTTC.

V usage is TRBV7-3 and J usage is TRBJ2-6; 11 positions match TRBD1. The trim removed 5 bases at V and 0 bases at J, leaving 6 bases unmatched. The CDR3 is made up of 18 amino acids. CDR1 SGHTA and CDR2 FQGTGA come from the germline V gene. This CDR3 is CASSPHGQGASGANVLTF. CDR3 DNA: TGTGCCAGCAGCCCCCACGGACAGGGGGCCTCTGGGGCCAACGTCCTGACTTTC. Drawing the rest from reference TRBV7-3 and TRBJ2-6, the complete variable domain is GAGVSQTPSNKVTEKGKYVELRCDPISGHTALYWYRQSLGQGPEFLIYFQGTGAADDSGLPNDRFFAVRPEGSVSTLKIQRTERGDSAVYLCASSPHGQGASGANVLTFGAGSRLTVL.

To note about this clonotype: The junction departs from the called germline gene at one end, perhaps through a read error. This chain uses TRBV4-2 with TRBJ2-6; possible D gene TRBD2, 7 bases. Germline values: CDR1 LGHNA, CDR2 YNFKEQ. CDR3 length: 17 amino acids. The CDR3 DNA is TGTGCCAGCACCACTACGGGGGGCCCCTCTGGGGCCAACTTCCTGACTTTC. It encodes CASTTTGGPSGANFLTF.

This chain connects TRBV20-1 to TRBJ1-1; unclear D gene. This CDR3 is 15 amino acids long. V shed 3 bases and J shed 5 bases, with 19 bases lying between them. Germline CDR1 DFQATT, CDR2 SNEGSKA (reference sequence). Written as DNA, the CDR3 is TGCAGTGCTAGCCCGGGGAGTTTGGGCCAAACTGAAGCTTTCTTT. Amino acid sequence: CSASPGSLGQTEAFF.

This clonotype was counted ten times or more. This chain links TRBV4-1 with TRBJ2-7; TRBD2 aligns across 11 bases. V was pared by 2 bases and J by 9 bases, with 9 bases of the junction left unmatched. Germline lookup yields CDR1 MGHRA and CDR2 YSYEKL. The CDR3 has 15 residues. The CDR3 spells CASSQPTSGSRGQYF. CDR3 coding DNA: TGCGCCAGCAGCCAACCCACTAGCGGGAGTAGAGGGCAGTACTTC.

The CDR3 here is CASSVGGGAGTQYF. The CDR3 DNA sequence: TGTGCCAGCAGCGTAGGAGGGGGCGCGGGTACGCAGTATTTT. The chain employs TRBV9 and TRBJ2-3; 7 bases are shared with TRBD1. This CDR3 is built from 14 residues. V trimming: 0 bases; J trimming: 8 bases; junction bases outside the gene matches: 6. Germline V gene data show CDR1 as SGDLS and CDR2 as YYNGEE.

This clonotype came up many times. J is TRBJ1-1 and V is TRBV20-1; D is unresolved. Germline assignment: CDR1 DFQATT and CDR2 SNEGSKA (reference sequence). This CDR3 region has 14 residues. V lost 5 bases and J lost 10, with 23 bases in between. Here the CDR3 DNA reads TGCAGTGCTGTAAACCCAACGGTGACTGCTCGAGCTTTCTTT. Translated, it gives CSAVNPTVTARAFF.